What follows are 16 T cell receptor beta chains derived from one specimen sequenced in a study of T cells of healthy individuals (dated by TCRdb to 2017 to 2018). Receptor libraries were prepared by 5' RACE. The sequencer listed for this sample is Illumina MiSeq. TCRdb redid the processing of the public reads, applying fastp at Q25 and MiXCR, and retained in-frame beta chains. Each entry merges the rows of one CDR3 protein and shows their most common DNA and genes. Recorded for this sample are around 63,000 distinct CDR3 sequences; about a sixth of them occurred a single time. The ten largest clones represent about 4.4% of the sample. These receptor sequences come from a human donor in good health.

This sequence joins TRBV7-3 and TRBJ2-3; 8 nucleotides line up with TRBD2. The V gene's germline CDR1 is SGHTA and CDR2 FQGTGA. V was pared by 4 bases and J by 2 bases, with 11 bases of the junction left unmatched. There are 17 residues in the CDR3. The CDR3 region is CASSSYGGGPFTDTQYF. Written as DNA, the CDR3 is TGTGCCAGCAGCTCGTACGGGGGGGGGCCCTTCACAGATACGCAGTATTTT.

The chain combines TRBV7-9 with TRBJ2-1, with 7 bases lining up with TRBD2. Germline V gene sequence: CDR1 SEHNR, CDR2 FQNEAQ (reference sequence). The CDR3 runs 12 residues. With 3 bases clipped from V and 9 bases from J, the junction kept 2 bases outside the gene matches. The CDR3 nucleotides read TGTGCCAGCAGCTTTAAGCGGGGTGAGCAGTTCTTC. Amino acid sequence: CASSFKRGEQFF.

V usage is TRBV20-1 and J usage is TRBJ2-5, with 7 bases lining up with TRBD1. Germline assignment: CDR1 DFQATT and CDR2 SNEGSKA (reference sequence). CDR3 size: 11 residues. V gave up 4 bases and J gave up 10 bases; unmatched junction bases: 6. This CDR3 reads CSATGGWFQYF. As DNA, the CDR3 is TGCAGTGCTACAGGGGGTTGGTTCCAGTACTTC.

In this sample, this clonotype turned up a few times. This chain links TRBV11-2 with TRBJ2-1; D gene unclear. V lost 0 bases and J lost 7, with 10 bases in between. Germline V gene sequence: CDR1 SGHAT, CDR2 FQNNGV. The CDR3 is 14 amino acids. The CDR3 DNA follows: TGTGCCAGCAGCTTAGACCCGATTCTTAATGAGCAGTTCTTC. Protein: CASSLDPILNEQFF. Looking up the rest from reference TRBV11-2 and TRBJ2-1 gives the full variable domain: EAGVAQSPRYKIIEKRQSVAFWCNPISGHATLYWYQQILGQGPKLLIQFQNNGVVDDSQLPKDRFSAERLKGVDSTLKIQPAKLEDSAVYLCASSLDPILNEQFFGPGTRLTVL.

This clonotype has at least ten counts. The gene calls are TRBV20-1 and TRBJ1-6; D is undetermined. Germline CDR1 is DFQATT and CDR2 is SNEGSKA (reference sequence). The CDR3 is made up of 15 amino acids. With 6 bases removed from V and 0 bases from J, the gap between germline ends came to 12 bases. The CDR3 DNA is TGCAGTGCCCCGACCTCGCGCTCCTATAATTCACCCCTCCACTTT. This gives the protein CSAPTSRSYNSPLHF.

This clonotype occurred many times. The V call is TRBV27, the J call TRBJ2-7; 9 positions agree with TRBD1. Germline V CDR1 and CDR2: MNHEY, SMNVEV (reference sequence). This CDR3 has 15 amino acids. Trimming cost V 8 bases and J 2 bases; bases outside gene matches: 10. CDR3 sequence: CASSRGDRDPYEQYF. In nucleotides, the CDR3 is TGTGCCAGCTCCCGAGGGGACAGGGACCCCTACGAGCAGTACTTC.

Many counts were recorded for this clonotype. The chain recombines TRBV19 with TRBJ1-1; D is ambiguous. CDR3 size: 12 residues. Looked up from germline, CDR1 is LNHDA and CDR2 is SQIVND (reference sequence). Trimming shortened V by 4 bases and J by 7 bases, and 10 bases separated the two germline ends. CDR3 bases: TGTGCCAGTAGTAGGGGTAGATATGAAGCTTTCTTT. Its protein product is CASSRGRYEAFF.

This clonotype was counted a few times. The chain is built from TRBV5-4 and TRBJ1-1, with D possibly matching TRBD1 (5 bases). The CDR3 runs 13 residues. V dropped 3 bases and J dropped 10 bases, with 16 bases sitting between them. CDR1 and CDR2 (germline): SGHNT, YYREEE (reference sequence). The CDR3 DNA reads TGTGCCAGCAGCTGGGGGGGGAAGAGTGGAGCTTTCTTT. It encodes CASSWGGKSGAFF.

This sequence joins TRBV7-9 and TRBJ1-3, with D perhaps matching TRBD1 (5 bases). Per the germline V gene, CDR1 is SEHNR and CDR2 is FQNEAQ (reference sequence). Trimming removed 5 bases at V and 8 bases at J, with 10 bases between. The CDR3 is 12 residues long. CDR3 nucleotide sequence: TGTGCCAGCAGCCCCACGGGGGACACCATATATTTT. Its protein product is CASSPTGDTIYF.

Many counts were recorded for this clonotype. V gene TRBV11-2 combines with J gene TRBJ1-1; D remains unclear. This CDR3 spans 13 amino acids. V lost 0 bases to trimming and J lost 1 base, with 3 bases between them. Germline V gene data show CDR1 as SGHAT and CDR2 as FQNNGV. CDR3 coding DNA: TGTGCCAGCAGCTTAGATCGGAACACTGAAGCTTTCTTT. Amino acids: CASSLDRNTEAFF. The variable domain in full, completed from reference TRBV11-2 and TRBJ1-1, reads EAGVAQSPRYKIIEKRQSVAFWCNPISGHATLYWYQQILGQGPKLLIQFQNNGVVDDSQLPKDRFSAERLKGVDSTLKIQPAKLEDSAVYLCASSLDRNTEAFFGQGTRLTVV.

This clonotype was picked up many times. The chain has TRBV20-1 and TRBJ1-4; 11 bases match TRBD1. Germline V CDR1 and CDR2: DFQATT, SNEGSKA (reference sequence). V gave up 0 bases and J gave up 3 bases; unmatched junction bases: 12. The CDR3 loop spans 19 amino acids. The CDR3 protein is CSARDPGTGGLQANEKLFF. The CDR3 DNA follows: TGCAGTGCTAGAGATCCTGGGACAGGGGGACTCCAGGCTAATGAAAAACTGTTTTTT.

This clonotype was counted many times. The genes are TRBV4-3 and TRBJ2-3, with TRBD2 matching over 10 bases. Per the germline V gene, CDR1 is LGHNA and CDR2 is YSLEER. This CDR3 spans 16 amino acids. V dropped 3 bases and J dropped 2; count of bases not matched to a gene: 5. CDR3 amino acids: CASSHGLADPTDTQYF. DNA for the CDR3: TGCGCCAGCAGCCACGGACTAGCGGACCCCACAGATACGCAGTATTTT.

V usage is TRBV5-1 and J usage is TRBJ1-1; weak D call: TRBD1 (5 bases). V lost 4 bases, J lost 3 bases, and 16 bases lay in between. The CDR3 runs to 15 residues. Germline CDR1 reads SGHRS; CDR2 reads YFSETQ. CDR3 DNA sequence: TGCGCCAGCAGCCCAGGGAGAGGGGCGGACACTGAAGCTTTCTTT. Protein sequence: CASSPGRGADTEAFF. The complete variable domain, with remaining parts taken from reference TRBV5-1 and TRBJ1-1, reads KAGVTQTPRYLIKTRGQQVTLSCSPISGHRSVSWYQQTPGQGLQFLFEYFSETQRNKGNFPGRFSGRQFSNSRSEMNVSTLELGDSALYLCASSPGRGADTEAFFGQGTRLTVV.

This clonotype was observed at least ten times. The V and J genes are TRBV12-3 or TRBV12-4 and TRBJ1-5; D not certain. The CDR3 length is 16 residues. V dropped 5 bases and J dropped 1 base, with 15 bases sitting between them. The DNA of the CDR3 is TGTGCCAGCAGTCCCCGGGATGTGGCCAGCAATCAGCCCCAGCATTTT. It codes for CASSPRDVASNQPQHF.

This clonotype showed up many times. The chain carries TRBV7-3 and TRBJ2-2; TRBD2 is a possible D gene (5 bases). Germline CDR1 reads SGHTA; CDR2 reads FQGTGA. V dropped 5 bases and J dropped 7 bases, with 5 bases sitting between them. The CDR3 has 11 residues. The CDR3 region has the DNA TGTGCCAGCAGCAGCGGCGGGGAGCTGTTTTTT. It is translated as CASSSGGELFF.

This clonotype came up many times. The chain combines TRBV20-1 with TRBJ2-7; D may be TRBD1 or TRBD2 (6 bases each). V lost 1 base and J lost 2, with 12 bases in between. The CDR3 consists of 14 residues. The germline CDR1 and CDR2 sequences are DFQATT and SNEGSKA (reference sequence). The CDR3 bases are TGCAGTGCTAGAGTACCGGGGGCAGCCTACGAGCAGTACTTC. This codes for CSARVPGAAYEQYF.